This TCR beta chain was sequenced during a study of monozygotic twins with inflammatory bowel disease. From its re-call of the 5' RACE reads, TCRdb lists each CDR3 protein once, without DNA. The sample has 170,000 or so distinct CDR3 sequences. Germline loops: CDR1 WNHNN, CDR2 SYGVQD (reference sequence). The CDR3 has 16 amino acids. The rearrangement joins TRBV10-1 to TRBJ2-1. Input material: blood. This TCR was sampled from a human donor with ulcerative colitis or Crohn's disease, or a healthy co-twin of an affected twin (not recorded which). CDR3 sequence: CASSEQHPSSYNEQFF.